The clone carrying this TCR beta chain showed up just a few times. Peripheral blood genomic DNA, not sorted cells or RNA, was the template. Multiplex touch-down PCR with TRB-A/B primers amplified rearranged V-D-J TRB sequences. TCRdb independently ran MiXCR on the multiplex PCR reads; one entry per CDR3 protein. The table lists hundreds of distinct CDR3 sequences, 35% to 40% of them singletons. The entry originates in a study of T cell repertoires in aging, cancer and after chemotherapy. The CDR3 is 14 amino acids. Trimming took off 6 bases at V and 6 bases at J, with 16 bases between the two ends. CDR1 is MNHEY and CDR2 is SVGAGI in the germline V gene.

This sequence was found in a human donor with a blood cancer. Sequencing input: blood. V and J are TRBV6-5 and TRBJ2-3; no clear D. The CDR3 coding sequence is TGTGCCAGCAGCTACCACCACCTAATGGATACGCAGTATTTT. This sequence encodes CASSYHHLMDTQYF.